This T cell receptor (beta chain) comes out of a study of blood T cells in healthy people across ages. Looking at the study overall: Template switching caught about one barcoded beta molecule for each two T cells. Overall study findings and caveats: Age advanced and TCR beta diversity per million T cells fell, roughly linearly.

Total RNA extracted from each sample amounted to at least 6 micrograms. This clonotype turned up a few times. The antigen is undetermined. Sample-barcoded 5' priming and a J-beta primer mix drove a second PCR of roughly 6 to 12 cycles. The template-switch adaptor was a 5' adaptor with 12 random nucleotides. It tagged each cDNA molecule. A single record per CDR3 protein comes from TCRdb applying MiXCR to the 5' RACE reads. The sample holds around 2 million distinct CDR3 sequences; roughly two fifths are singletons and the top ten take 23%. CDR1 and CDR2 from the germline V gene are SEHNR and FQNEAQ (reference sequence). V was clipped by 2 bases and J by 3 bases, with 11 bases between them. CDR3 length: 14 amino acids.

This receptor was taken from a human donor in good health. The specimen was blood. V gene TRBV7-9 combines with J gene TRBJ2-7, with D unclear. The CDR3 reads CASSLSKEIYEQYF. The CDR3 nucleotides read TGTGCCAGCAGCTTAAGCAAAGAGATCTACGAGCAGTACTTC.